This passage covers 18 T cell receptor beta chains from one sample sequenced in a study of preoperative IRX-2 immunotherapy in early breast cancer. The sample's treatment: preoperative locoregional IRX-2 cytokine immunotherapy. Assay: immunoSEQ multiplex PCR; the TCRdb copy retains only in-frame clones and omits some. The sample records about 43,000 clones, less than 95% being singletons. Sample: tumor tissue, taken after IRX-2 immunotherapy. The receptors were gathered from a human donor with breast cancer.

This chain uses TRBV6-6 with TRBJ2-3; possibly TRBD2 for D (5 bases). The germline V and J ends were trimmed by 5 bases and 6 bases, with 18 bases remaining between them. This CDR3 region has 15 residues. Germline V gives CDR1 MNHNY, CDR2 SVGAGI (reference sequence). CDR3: CASSIRRAPLDTQYF. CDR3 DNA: TGTGCCAGCAGTATCAGGCGGGCCCCGTTGGATACGCAGTATTTT.

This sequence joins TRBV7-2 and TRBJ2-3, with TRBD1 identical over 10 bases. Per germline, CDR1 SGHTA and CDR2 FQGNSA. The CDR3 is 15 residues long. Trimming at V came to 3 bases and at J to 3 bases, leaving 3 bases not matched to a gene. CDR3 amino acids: CASSFRTGGTDTQYF. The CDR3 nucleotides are TGTGCCAGCAGCTTCCGGACAGGGGGAACAGATACGCAGTATTTT.

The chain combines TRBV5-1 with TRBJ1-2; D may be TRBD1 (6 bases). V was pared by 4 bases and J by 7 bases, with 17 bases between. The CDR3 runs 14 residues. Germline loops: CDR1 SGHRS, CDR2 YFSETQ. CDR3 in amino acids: CASSLDRTGGGYTF. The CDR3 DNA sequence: TGCGCCAGCAGCCTCGACAGGACTGGAGGTGGCTACACCTTC.

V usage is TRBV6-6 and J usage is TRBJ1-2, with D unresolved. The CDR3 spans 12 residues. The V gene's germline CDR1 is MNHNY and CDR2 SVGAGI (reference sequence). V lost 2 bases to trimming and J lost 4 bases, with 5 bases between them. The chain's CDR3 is CASSYHFYGYTF. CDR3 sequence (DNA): TGTGCCAGCAGTTACCATTTCTATGGCTACACCTTC.

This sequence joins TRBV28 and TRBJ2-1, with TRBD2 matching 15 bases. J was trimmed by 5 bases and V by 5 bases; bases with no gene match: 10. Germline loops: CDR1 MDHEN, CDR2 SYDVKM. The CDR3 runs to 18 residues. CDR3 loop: CASSPPGLAGGRNNEQFF. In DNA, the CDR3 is TGTGCCAGCAGTCCCCCGGGACTAGCGGGAGGCAGGAACAATGAGCAGTTCTTC.

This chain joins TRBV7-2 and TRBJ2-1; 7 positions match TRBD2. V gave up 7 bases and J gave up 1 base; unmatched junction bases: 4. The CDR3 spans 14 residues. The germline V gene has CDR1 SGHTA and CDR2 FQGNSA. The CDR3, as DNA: TGTGCCAGCATTGGGGGGGGTTCCTACAATGAGCAGTTCTTC. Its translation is CASIGGGSYNEQFF.

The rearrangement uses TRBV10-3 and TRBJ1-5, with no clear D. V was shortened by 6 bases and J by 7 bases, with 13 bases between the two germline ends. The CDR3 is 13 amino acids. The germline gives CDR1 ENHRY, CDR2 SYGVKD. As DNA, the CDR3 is TGTGCCATCAGCGGCTCTGCCTCCCAGCCCCAGCATTTT. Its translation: CAISGSASQPQHF.

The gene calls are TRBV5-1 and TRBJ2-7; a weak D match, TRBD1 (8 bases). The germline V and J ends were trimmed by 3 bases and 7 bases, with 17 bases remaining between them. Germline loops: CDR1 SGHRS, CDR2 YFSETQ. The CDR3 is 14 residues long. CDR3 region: CASSSTTGGVEQYF. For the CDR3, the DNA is TGCGCCAGCAGCTCGACTACAGGGGGGGTTGAGCAGTACTTC.

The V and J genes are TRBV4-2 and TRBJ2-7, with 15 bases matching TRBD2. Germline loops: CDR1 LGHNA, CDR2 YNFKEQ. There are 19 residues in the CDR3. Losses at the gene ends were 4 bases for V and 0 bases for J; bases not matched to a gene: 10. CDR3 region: CASSRRHGLAGGSSYEQYF. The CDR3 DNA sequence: TGTGCCAGCAGCCGCCGGCACGGACTAGCGGGGGGGAGCTCCTACGAGCAGTACTTC.

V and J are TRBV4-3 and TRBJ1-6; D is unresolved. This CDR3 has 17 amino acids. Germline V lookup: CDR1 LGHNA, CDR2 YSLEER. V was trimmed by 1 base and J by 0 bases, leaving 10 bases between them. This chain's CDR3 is CASSQVQRSSYNSPLHF. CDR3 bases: TGCGCCAGCAGCCAAGTCCAACGGAGCTCCTATAATTCACCCCTCCACTTT.

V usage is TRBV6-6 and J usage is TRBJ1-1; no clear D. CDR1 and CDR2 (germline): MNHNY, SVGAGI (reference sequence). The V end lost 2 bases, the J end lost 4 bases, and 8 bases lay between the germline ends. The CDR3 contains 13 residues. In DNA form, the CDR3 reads TGTGCCAGCAGTTACAGGATAGGCACTGAAGCTTTCTTT. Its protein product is CASSYRIGTEAFF.

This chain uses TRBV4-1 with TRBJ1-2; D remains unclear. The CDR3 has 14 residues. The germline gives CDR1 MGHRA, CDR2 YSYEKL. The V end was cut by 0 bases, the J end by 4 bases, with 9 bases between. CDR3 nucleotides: TGCGCCAGCAGCCAAGACTTGAGCTTCTATGGCTACACCTTC. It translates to CASSQDLSFYGYTF.

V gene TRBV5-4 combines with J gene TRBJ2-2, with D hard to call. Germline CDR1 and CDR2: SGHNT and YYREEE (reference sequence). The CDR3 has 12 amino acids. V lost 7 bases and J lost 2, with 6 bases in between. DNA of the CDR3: TGTGCCAGCGGCATAAACACCGGGGAGCTGTTTTTT. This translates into CASGINTGELFF.

The CDR3 here is CASSLRRGTQYF. CDR3 sequence (DNA): TGTGCCAGCAGTTTACGGAGGGGTACGCAGTATTTT. V and J are TRBV27 and TRBJ2-3, with D tentatively TRBD2 (6 bases). This CDR3 contains 12 residues. With 2 bases removed from V and 8 bases from J, the gap between germline ends came to 8 bases. Germline CDR1 reads MNHEY; CDR2 reads SMNVEV (reference sequence).

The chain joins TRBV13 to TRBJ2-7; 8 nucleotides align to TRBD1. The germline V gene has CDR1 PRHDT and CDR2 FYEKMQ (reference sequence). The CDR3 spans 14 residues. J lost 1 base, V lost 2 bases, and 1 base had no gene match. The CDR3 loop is CASSLRTGSYEQYF. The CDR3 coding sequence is TGTGCCAGCAGCTTAAGGACAGGGTCCTACGAGCAGTACTTC.

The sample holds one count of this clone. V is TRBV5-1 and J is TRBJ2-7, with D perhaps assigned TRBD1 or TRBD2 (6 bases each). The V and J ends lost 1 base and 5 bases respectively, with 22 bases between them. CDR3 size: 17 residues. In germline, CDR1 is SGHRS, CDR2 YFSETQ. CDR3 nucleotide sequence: TGCGCCAGCAGCTTGACAGATCTAGCGCTGGGGGGCCACGAGCAGTACTTC. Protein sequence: CASSLTDLALGGHEQYF.

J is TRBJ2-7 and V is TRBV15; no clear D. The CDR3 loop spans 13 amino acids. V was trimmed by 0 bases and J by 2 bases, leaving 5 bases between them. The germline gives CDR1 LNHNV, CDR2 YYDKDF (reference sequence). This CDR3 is CATSRERTYEQYF. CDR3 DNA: TGTGCCACCAGCAGAGAAAGAACCTACGAGCAGTACTTC.

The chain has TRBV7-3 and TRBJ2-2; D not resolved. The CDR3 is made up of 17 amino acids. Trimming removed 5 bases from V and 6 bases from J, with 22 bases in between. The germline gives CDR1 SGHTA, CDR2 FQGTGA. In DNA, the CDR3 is TGTGCCAGCAGCCCCCTCCGGGCTGGTCGCCGCGCCGGGGAGCTGTTTTTT. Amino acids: CASSPLRAGRRAGELFF.